The 20 T cell receptor beta chains below all came from one sample that was sequenced in a study of shared clonotypes between healthy human individuals. Clones were sequenced by immunoSEQ multiplex PCR, and TCRdb holds only the in-frame ones, with some missing. The table shows over a million clones, with roughly 75% occurring only once. Sequencing was carried out using memory CD4+ T cells sorted from blood. Regarding subset: CD45RA-negative fraction. These receptors all stem from a man aged 18 to 30 in good health.

V and J are TRBV5-1 and TRBJ2-5, with D maybe TRBD1 (5 bases). CDR1 SGHRS and CDR2 YFSETQ come from the germline V gene. Deletions cut 4 bases from V and 5 bases from J, with 12 bases between. CDR3 length: 13 residues. The CDR3 spells CASSPTGWETQYF. The CDR3 bases are TGCGCCAGCAGCCCAACAGGATGGGAGACCCAGTACTTC. Using reference TRBV5-1 and TRBJ2-5 for the parts outside the CDR3, the full variable domain is KAGVTQTPRYLIKTRGQQVTLSCSPISGHRSVSWYQQTPGQGLQFLFEYFSETQRNKGNFPGRFSGRQFSNSRSEMNVSTLELGDSALYLCASSPTGWETQYFGPGTRLLVL.

The rearrangement links TRBV5-1 to TRBJ2-3, with D possibly TRBD2 on 6 matching bases. The CDR3 runs 17 residues. V was clipped by 0 bases and J by 0 bases, with 14 bases between them. CDR1 SGHRS and CDR2 YFSETQ come from the germline V gene. CDR3 DNA: TGCGCCAGCAGCTTGGTGGGTAGCGGCCTTAGCACAGATACGCAGTATTTT. Its translation: CASSLVGSGLSTDTQYF.

This clone was detected once. The V and J genes are TRBV4-1 and TRBJ1-1; TRBD1 might be the D (6 bases). The length of the CDR3 is 16 residues. Germline CDR1 is MGHRA and CDR2 is YSYEKL. The V end was cut by 1 base, the J end by 7 bases, with 19 bases between. CDR3 in amino acids: CASSQGRGDNGIEAFF. The DNA for the CDR3 is TGCGCCAGCAGCCAAGGACGGGGGGACAACGGGATTGAAGCTTTCTTT.

The rearrangement joins TRBV6-1 to TRBJ2-7; D might be TRBD2 (5 bases). This CDR3 region has 13 residues. Trimming shortened V by 5 bases and J by 3 bases, and 11 bases separated the two germline ends. Germline V CDR1 and CDR2: MNHNS, SASEGT. CDR3 region: CASSFAGGYEQYF. The CDR3, as DNA: TGTGCCAGCAGTTTTGCCGGAGGCTACGAGCAGTACTTC.

This chain uses TRBV5-4 with TRBJ2-1, with 9 bases identical to TRBD1. Germline CDR1 SGHNT, CDR2 YYREEE (reference sequence). The CDR3 runs to 13 residues. V lost 4 bases and J lost 7; bases outside the gene matches: 3. The DNA for the CDR3 is TGTGCCAGCAGCCGTGGACAGGGGAATGAGCAGTTCTTC. It specifies CASSRGQGNEQFF.

The rearrangement uses TRBV2 and TRBJ2-7; no reliable D call. V gave up 5 bases and J gave up 3 bases, with 5 bases separating them. This CDR3 comprises 11 residues. Germline loops: CDR1 SNHLY, CDR2 FYNNEI. The CDR3 loop reads CASSTNYEQYF. CDR3 DNA sequence: TGTGCCAGCAGTACAAACTACGAGCAGTACTTC.

The chain carries TRBV4-3 and TRBJ2-6; D ambiguous. Looked up from germline, CDR1 is LGHNA and CDR2 is YSLEER. Trimming cost V 4 bases and J 2 bases, with 15 bases left between them. The CDR3 extends over 17 amino acids. CDR3 protein: CASSPWLIRAGANVLTF. The CDR3 nucleotides read TGCGCCAGCAGCCCCTGGCTTATCCGGGCTGGGGCCAACGTCCTGACTTTC.

On this clone itself: An end of the junction does not agree with germline; a read error may underlie this. The rearrangement links TRBV7-9 to TRBJ2-5; 10 nucleotides match TRBD2. In germline, CDR1 is SEHNR, CDR2 FQNEAQ (reference sequence). This CDR3 is built from 15 residues. The CDR3, as DNA: TGTGCCAGCAGCCTCGGACTAGCGGCCAATGGACTTAAGGACTTC. Translation: CASSLGLAANGLKDF.

This clone was observed a few times. This chain uses TRBV18 with TRBJ1-1; possible D gene TRBD1, 6 bases. Germline V lookup: CDR1 KGHSH, CDR2 LQKENI. The V and J ends lost 4 bases and 5 bases respectively, with 11 bases between them. The CDR3 consists of 13 residues. The CDR3 sequence is CASSRGGKTEAFF. The DNA of the CDR3 is TGTGCCAGCTCACGCGGGGGCAAGACTGAAGCTTTCTTT.

The rearrangement links TRBV11-2 to TRBJ2-5; D gene uncertain. Germline V gives CDR1 SGHAT, CDR2 FQNNGV. The CDR3 length is 15 residues. Trimming took off 5 bases at V and 1 base at J, with 14 bases between the two ends. This CDR3 reads CASSPRPQTQETQYF. The CDR3 DNA follows: TGTGCCAGCAGCCCCAGGCCCCAAACCCAAGAGACCCAGTACTTC.

This chain joins TRBV5-1 and TRBJ2-3; a possible D gene is TRBD2 (6 bases). V lost 6 bases to trimming and J lost 1 base, with 18 bases between them. The CDR3 length is 16 residues. Germline values: CDR1 SGHRS, CDR2 YFSETQ. The CDR3 reads CASTSAGRPRTDTQYF. The CDR3 region has the DNA TGCGCCAGCACCTCAGCGGGCCGACCACGCACAGATACGCAGTATTTT.

This chain joins TRBV4-2 and TRBJ2-1, with 10 bases that match TRBD2. Germline V lookup: CDR1 LGHNA, CDR2 YNFKEQ. The CDR3 loop spans 19 amino acids. V lost 0 bases to trimming and J lost 10 bases; unmatched junction nucleotides: 18. CDR3 bases: TGTGCCAGCAGCCAAGAACCCGCCTCTTTTCTAGCGGGGGCCCCCGAGCAGTTCTTC. It specifies CASSQEPASFLAGAPEQFF.

The rearrangement links TRBV11-2 to TRBJ1-1; no definite D call. Per germline, CDR1 SGHAT and CDR2 FQNNGV. There are 12 residues in the CDR3. The germline V and J ends were trimmed by 0 bases and 3 bases, with 2 bases remaining between them. In nucleotides, the CDR3 is TGTGCCAGCAGCTTAGAATACACTGAAGCTTTCTTT. Protein: CASSLEYTEAFF.

J is TRBJ2-7 and V is TRBV6-1; TRBD1 matches 7 bases. The CDR3 consists of 12 residues. V lost 8 bases and J lost 5; bases outside the gene matches: 6. Germline V lookup: CDR1 MNHNS, CDR2 SASEGT. Here the CDR3 reads CASSRQGHEQYF. The CDR3 DNA sequence: TGTGCCAGCTCGAGACAGGGACACGAGCAGTACTTC.

CDR3 sequence reads: CASSPRTAFEQYF. DNA for the CDR3: TGTGCCAGCAGCCCGCGGACAGCTTTCGAGCAGTACTTC. V usage is TRBV7-9 and J usage is TRBJ2-7; D is possibly TRBD1 (6 bases). Germline V gene data show CDR1 as SEHNR and CDR2 as FQNEAQ (reference sequence). Trimming cost V 5 bases and J 6 bases, with 14 bases left between them. This CDR3 spans 13 amino acids.

The chain combines TRBV23-1 with TRBJ2-7, with no clear D. TRBV23-1 is labeled an ORF, and its function is uncertain. V was shortened by 3 bases and J by 0 bases, with 12 bases between the two germline ends. The CDR3 spans 15 residues. The CDR3 nucleotides are TGCGCCAGCAGTCAGGGCCCGACAAGCTCCTACGAGCAGTACTTC. Translation gives CASSQGPTSSYEQYF.

V gene TRBV19 combines with J gene TRBJ1-5; D remains ambiguous. The CDR3 is 14 amino acids. Looked up from germline, CDR1 is LNHDA and CDR2 is SQIVND (reference sequence). Between the trimmed V and J ends, which lost 3 bases and 3 bases, there was a span of 9 bases. The CDR3 is CASSISAPNQPQHF. DNA for the CDR3: TGTGCCAGTAGTATTTCAGCTCCCAATCAGCCCCAGCATTTT.

The CDR3 loop reads CAIRGVAKNIQYF. The CDR3 DNA is TGTGCCATCAGGGGGGTGGCCAAAAACATTCAGTACTTC. V is TRBV10-3 and J is TRBJ2-4, with D perhaps given as TRBD1 or TRBD2 (5 bases each). The germline CDR1 and CDR2 sequences are ENHRY and SYGVKD. The CDR3 runs to 13 residues. V lost 6 bases to trimming and J lost 1 base, with 7 bases between them.

The chain carries TRBV6-5 and TRBJ2-7, with 8 positions matching TRBD1. Unmatched junction bases numbered 6, after V lost 5 bases and J lost 0 bases. This CDR3 contains 15 residues. Germline loops: CDR1 MNHEY, CDR2 SVGAGI. For the CDR3, the DNA is TGTGCCAGCAGTCCCAGGGGGCCCCCCTCCTACGAGCAGTACTTC. This translates into CASSPRGPPSYEQYF.

In this sample, this clone turned up many times. V is TRBV9 and J is TRBJ2-1; no clear D. V gave up 0 bases and J gave up 1 base, with 11 bases separating them. The CDR3 is made up of 16 amino acids. Germline CDR1 is SGDLS and CDR2 is YYNGEE. The CDR3 sequence is CASSVEPTGSYNEQFF. In DNA, the CDR3 is TGTGCCAGCAGCGTAGAACCCACCGGGTCCTACAATGAGCAGTTCTTC.